This TCR beta chain was captured by sequencing in a study of sequential checkpoint blockade in melanoma. Study-wide context: Arm A got nivolumab then ipilimumab; arm B the reverse, 1:1. Each arm's sequence ended with maintenance nivolumab.

Treatment of the sample: randomized to nivolumab then ipilimumab (arm A) or the reverse (arm B). DNA-damaging chemotherapy had not been given to any patient beforehand. Live CD3+CD8+ CD19− CD56− cells were sorted from PBMCs. Produced via immunoSEQ multiplex PCR; TCRdb's table is partial and in-frame only. The data show 10,000 to 15,000 clones, around 68% seen once. There are 13 residues in the CDR3. Germline V gene data show CDR1 as MNHNS and CDR2 as SASEGT. V lost 3 bases to trimming and J lost 7 bases; unmatched junction nucleotides: 3. The chain joins TRBV6-1 to TRBJ2-7; 10 bases line up with TRBD1. The sequences come from CD8+ T cells sorted from blood (inferred from file names), collected from a patient given nivolumab and ipilimumab in sequence. This receptor was identified in a human donor with melanoma. CDR3 coding DNA: TGTGCCAGCAGTGATGGGGACAGGGGTGAGCAGTACGTC. Amino acids: CASSDGDRGEQYV.